These 26 T cell receptor beta chains came from one sample sequenced in a study of human T cells and chemical hapten exposure. TCRdb fed the RACE reads into MiXCR, producing one record per CDR3 protein. There are some 400,000 distinct CDR3 sequences in the sample; more than 4.5% occur only once, and roughly 2.4% lies in the top ten. Noted time point: patch test 1, 2 weeks after DPC sensitization. Treatment described: therapeutic diphenylcyclopropenone sensitization with weekly scalp DPC. The sequencing here drew on whole blood, taken in connection with sensitization to the hapten diphenylcyclopropenone (DPC). These receptors were taken from a woman in her forties or fifties with alopecia areata. Some clones in this sample may be carry-over from other donors' samples.

The table lists this clonotype with many counts. The V call is TRBV7-6, the J call TRBJ2-2, with no clear D. CDR3 length: 15 amino acids. Germline loops: CDR1 SGHVS, CDR2 FNYEAQ. V lost 0 bases, J lost 3 bases, and 8 bases lay in between. The DNA of the CDR3 is TGTGCCAGCAGCTTAGCCCTTTCTGACACCGGGGAGCTGTTTTTT. Amino acid sequence: CASSLALSDTGELFF.

This clonotype came up many times. The chain has TRBV9 and TRBJ2-1; 7 bases agree with TRBD2. Trimming at V came to 3 bases and at J to 0 bases, leaving 6 bases not matched to a gene. Per the germline V gene, CDR1 is SGDLS and CDR2 is YYNGEE. The CDR3 is 16 amino acids. The CDR3 here is CASSGDGGSSYNEQFF. CDR3 sequence (DNA): TGTGCCAGCAGCGGAGACGGCGGGAGCTCCTACAATGAGCAGTTCTTC. Combining the CDR3 with reference TRBV9 and TRBJ2-1 gives the whole variable domain DSGVTQTPKHLITATGQRVTLRCSPRSGDLSVYWYQQSLDQGLQFLIQYYNGEERAKGNILERFSAQQFPDLHSELNLSSLELGDSALYFCASSGDGGSSYNEQFFGPGTRLTVL.

This clonotype occurred many times. The J gene is TRBJ2-7, the V gene TRBV9; D is perhaps TRBD1 or TRBD2 (6 bases each). Looked up from germline, CDR1 is SGDLS and CDR2 is YYNGEE. The CDR3 totals 14 residues. Trimming removed 0 bases at V and 6 bases at J, with 13 bases between. CDR3 DNA: TGTGCCAGCAGCGTAGCTAGTGAGGGGGGCGAGCAGTACTTC. This sequence encodes CASSVASEGGEQYF.

Concerning this clonotype itself: A much larger clone lies one base from this, so it may be a read error. V and J are TRBV2 and TRBJ1-4; D unresolved. Germline values: CDR1 SNHLY, CDR2 FYNNEI. With 6 bases removed from V and 4 bases from J, the gap between germline ends came to 12 bases. CDR3 length: 14 amino acids. CDR3 loop: CASSVTNYNEKLFF. The CDR3 DNA reads TGTGCCAGCAGCGTGACCAATTATAATGAAAAACTGTTTTTT.

This clonotype was seen a handful of times. The chain combines TRBV7-9 with TRBJ2-5, with D tentatively TRBD1 (5 bases). The CDR3 is 18 residues long. V gave up 0 bases and J gave up 0 bases, with 17 bases separating them. Germline loops: CDR1 SEHNR, CDR2 FQNEAQ (reference sequence). The CDR3 DNA follows: TGTGCCAGCAGCTTAGCGGCCGGCGGAGCAGGGTACCAAGAGACCCAGTACTTC. Translated, it gives CASSLAAGGAGYQETQYF.

This clonotype has only a few counts. Written as DNA, the CDR3 is TGCAGTGCTAGAACTCCCCCCAGGGAAGATACGCAGTATTTT. Its protein is CSARTPPREDTQYF. V and J are TRBV20-1 and TRBJ2-3, with a weak D call TRBD1 (5 bases). The CDR3 spans 14 residues. V lost 2 bases, J lost 5 bases, and 14 bases lay in between. CDR1 is DFQATT, CDR2 SNEGSKA, per germline (reference sequence).

The sample holds many counts of this clonotype. The rearrangement joins TRBV5-6 to TRBJ2-3; the match to TRBD2 covers 7 bases. V shed 3 bases and J 1 base; nucleotides not matched to a gene: 2. The V gene's germline CDR1 is SGHDT and CDR2 YYEEEE. This CDR3 has 14 residues. In DNA, the CDR3 is TGTGCCAGCAGCTGGGCGGGGGGCACAGATACGCAGTATTTT. It codes for CASSWAGGTDTQYF.

This chain joins TRBV6-1 and TRBJ1-5; no firm D call. This CDR3 region has 13 residues. Trimming took 6 bases from V and 4 from J, leaving 10 bases between them. Per the germline V gene, CDR1 is MNHNS and CDR2 is SASEGT. The CDR3 bases are TGTGCCAGCAGAGGCGAGGAAAATCAGCCCCAGCATTTT. Its protein is CASRGEENQPQHF.

Many counts were recorded for this clonotype. The rearrangement uses TRBV29-1 and TRBJ2-7, with 10 positions matching TRBD1. CDR1 is SQVTM and CDR2 is ANQGSEA in the germline V gene. Losses at the gene ends were 6 bases for V and 5 bases for J; bases not matched to a gene: 7. The CDR3 totals 13 residues. CDR3 coding DNA: TGCAGCGTAACCGGGACAGGGGTCCACGAGCAGTACTTC. Translated, it gives CSVTGTGVHEQYF.

This clonotype was picked up many times. The chain employs TRBV2 and TRBJ1-2; TRBD1 might be the D (6 bases). The CDR3 runs to 17 residues. Trimming took 8 bases from V and 0 from J, leaving 22 bases between them. CDR1 SNHLY and CDR2 FYNNEI come from the germline V gene. The CDR3, as DNA: TGTGCCAGCCTTGTGAGGGGGGCCGAGAGTACTAACTATGGCTACACCTTC. Amino acids: CASLVRGAESTNYGYTF.

This clonotype showed up many times. The chain uses TRBV10-3 and TRBJ2-2; 9 bases fit TRBD2. The germline gives CDR1 ENHRY, CDR2 SYGVKD. This CDR3 has 18 residues. The junction had 5 bases not matched to a gene; V was cut back by 0 bases and J by 0 bases. The CDR3 DNA reads as TGTGCCATCAGTGAGTCAGGTAGCGGGAGCCCGAACACCGGGGAGCTGTTTTTT. It encodes CAISESGSGSPNTGELFF.

The table lists this clonotype with many counts. The V gene is TRBV12-3 or TRBV12-4, the J gene TRBJ1-2; D is possibly TRBD1 (5 bases). V was trimmed by 4 bases and J by 3 bases, leaving 9 bases between them. This CDR3 is built from 13 residues. The CDR3 DNA sequence: TGTGCCAGCAGTTCAGGAGGGGACTATGGCTACACCTTC. This encodes CASSSGGDYGYTF.

The CDR3 protein is CASGQTGFSNEQFF. The CDR3 nucleotides are TGTGCCAGCGGACAGACAGGGTTTAGCAATGAGCAGTTCTTC. The chain has TRBV7-8 and TRBJ2-1; 7 nucleotides line up with TRBD1. V lost 8 bases and J lost 6; bases outside the gene matches: 10. CDR3 size: 14 residues. Germline CDR1 is SGHVS and CDR2 is FQNEAQ.

The V call is TRBV7-2, the J call TRBJ2-3, with TRBD1 matching over 8 bases. This CDR3 contains 13 residues. Germline V lookup: CDR1 SGHTA, CDR2 FQGNSA. Unmatched junction bases numbered 2, after V lost 4 bases and J lost 5 bases. CDR3 region: CASSWTGKDTQYF. For the CDR3, the DNA is TGTGCCAGCAGCTGGACAGGGAAAGATACGCAGTATTTT.

This clonotype was counted only a few times. The chain uses TRBV28 and TRBJ1-6; D is uncertain. The V and J ends lost 3 bases and 3 bases respectively, with 9 bases between them. This CDR3 has 15 residues. Looked up from germline, CDR1 is MDHEN and CDR2 is SYDVKM. DNA for the CDR3: TGTGCCAGCAGTTTCGACTCAAGCTATAATTCACCCCTCCACTTT. Translating gives CASSFDSSYNSPLHF.

This clonotype was recorded many times. The gene calls are TRBV5-6 and TRBJ2-2; 7 nucleotides align to TRBD2. After removal of 0 bases from V and 5 bases from J, the junction contained 7 bases not matched to a gene. The CDR3 is 16 amino acids. The germline CDR1 and CDR2 sequences are SGHDT and YYEEEE. The CDR3 bases are TGTGCCAGCAGCTTGGTTTCCAGCGGGATTACCGGGGAGCTGTTTTTT. This gives the protein CASSLVSSGITGELFF. The full variable domain, rest sourced from reference TRBV5-6 and TRBJ2-2, is DAGVTQSPTHLIKTRGQQVTLRCSPKSGHDTVSWYQQALGQGPQFIFQYYEEEERQRGNFPDRFSGHQFPNYSSELNVNALLLGDSALYLCASSLVSSGITGELFFGEGSRLTVL.

This chain joins TRBV20-1 and TRBJ1-5; maybe TRBD1 (5 bases). Per the germline V gene, CDR1 is DFQATT and CDR2 is SNEGSKA (reference sequence). This CDR3 region has 13 residues. The V end lost 6 bases, the J end lost 4 bases, and 13 bases lay between the germline ends. DNA for the CDR3: TGCAGTGCCGTGGGGCAGCCTAATCAGCCCCAGCATTTT. Protein: CSAVGQPNQPQHF.

J is TRBJ2-7 and V is TRBV30; D ambiguous. The germline V gene encodes CDR1 GTSNPN and CDR2 SVGIG (reference sequence). The CDR3 is 11 amino acids. The ends were cut back, 2 bases at V and 9 bases at J, with 11 bases in the middle. CDR3 amino acids: CAWSTQLVQYF. The CDR3 DNA follows: TGTGCCTGGAGTACCCAGTTGGTGCAGTACTTC. The whole variable domain, remainder taken from reference TRBV30 and TRBJ2-7, is SQTIHQWPATLVQPVGSPLSLECTVEGTSNPNLYWYRQAAGRGLQLLFYSVGIGQISSEVPQNLSASRPQDRQFILSSKKLLLSDSGFYLCAWSTQLVQYFGPGTRLTVT.

The table lists this clonotype with many counts. The chain is built from TRBV29-1 and TRBJ1-3; TRBD1 aligns across 7 bases. The V gene end was trimmed by 6 bases and the J gene end by 0 bases; junction bases not matched to a gene: 11. The CDR3 covers 16 residues. Germline V lookup: CDR1 SQVTM, CDR2 ANQGSEA. CDR3 in DNA: TGCAGCGTGCAGGGACAGACGATTAACTCTGGAAACACCATATATTTT. Protein sequence: CSVQGQTINSGNTIYF.

This chain joins TRBV28 and TRBJ2-7, with D unresolved. Trimming stripped 6 bases from V and 12 bases from J, with 18 bases between. Germline-derived CDR1 and CDR2 are MDHEN and SYDVKM. This CDR3 contains 12 residues. The CDR3 DNA reads as TGTGCCAGCAGCTCCGACTCCCCGAGCAGGTACTTC. As protein: CASSSDSPSRYF.

The chain combines TRBV9 with TRBJ1-1; no clear D gene. This CDR3 is built from 13 residues. Trimming left V 0 bases short and J 6 bases short, with 9 bases between. CDR1 is SGDLS, CDR2 YYNGEE, per germline. The CDR3 sequence is CASSVESLSEAFF. DNA of the CDR3: TGTGCCAGCAGCGTAGAGTCTCTCTCTGAAGCTTTCTTT. Combining the CDR3 with reference TRBV9 and TRBJ1-1 gives the whole variable domain DSGVTQTPKHLITATGQRVTLRCSPRSGDLSVYWYQQSLDQGLQFLIQYYNGEERAKGNILERFSAQQFPDLHSELNLSSLELGDSALYFCASSVESLSEAFFGQGTRLTVV.

The rearrangement links TRBV24-1 to TRBJ1-6; D gene ambiguous. Trimming stripped 5 bases from V and 0 bases from J, with 13 bases between. Germline loops: CDR1 KGHDR, CDR2 SFDVKD. The CDR3 extends over 17 amino acids. The CDR3 protein is CATSGRAGSSYNSPLHF. CDR3 DNA sequence: TGTGCCACCAGTGGAAGGGCGGGCAGCTCCTATAATTCACCCCTCCACTTT.

This clonotype was observed a handful of times. J is TRBJ2-1 and V is TRBV14; D unclear. Between the trimmed V and J ends, which lost 0 bases and 1 base, there was a span of 13 bases. Germline CDR1 and CDR2: SGHDN and FVKESK. There are 17 residues in the CDR3. DNA of the CDR3: TGTGCCAGCAGCCAAGAAAGTTCGACCGTATCCTACAATGAGCAGTTCTTC. Encoded protein: CASSQESSTVSYNEQFF.

The sample holds many counts of this clonotype. This chain links TRBV20-1 with TRBJ2-1; TRBD2 matches at 7 bases. CDR1 is DFQATT, CDR2 SNEGSKA, per germline (reference sequence). CDR3 length: 14 residues. V shed 6 bases and J 8 bases; nucleotides not matched to a gene: 13. The CDR3 reads CSARRGGSVDEQFF. The CDR3 DNA reads as TGCAGTGCCAGACGGGGCGGGAGTGTGGATGAGCAGTTCTTC.

This clonotype was observed a few times. The chain is built from TRBV15 and TRBJ2-1; no firm D call. V was pared by 5 bases and J by 8 bases, with 10 bases between. The CDR3 covers 12 residues. Germline V lookup: CDR1 LNHNV, CDR2 YYDKDF (reference sequence). The CDR3 DNA reads TGTGCCACCAGCCATGGGGTGGATGAGCAGTTCTTC. The encoded protein is CATSHGVDEQFF.

This clonotype has ten or more counts. This chain links TRBV7-9 with TRBJ1-6; possible D gene TRBD1, 5 bases. In germline, CDR1 is SEHNR, CDR2 FQNEAQ (reference sequence). This CDR3 comprises 17 residues. The V end was cut by 5 bases, the J end by 7 bases, with 21 bases between. The chain's CDR3 is CASSPPPGRVDNSPLHF. CDR3 coding DNA: TGTGCCAGCAGCCCCCCCCCGGGCAGGGTTGACAATTCACCCCTCCACTTT.